Presented here are 28 T cell receptor beta chains from one specimen sequenced in a study of regulatory T cells in long-lasting Graves disease. Libraries of TCR beta came from iRepertoire HTBI primers plus Arm-PCR of CDR3 regions. TCRdb called the multiplex PCR reads again in MiXCR, with one record for every CDR3 protein. The sample includes hundreds of thousands of distinct CDR3 sequences, around 15% of them seen just once. The time point here: newly diagnosed GD, antithyroid drugs for less than 3 months. Making the TCR library involved RNA that had been extracted from PBMCs. These data were likewise used in another study, on T cells in Graves' hyperthyroidism and ophthalmopathy.

The input for sequencing was peripheral blood mononuclear cells (PBMCs), taken at new diagnosis, from a patient treated with antithyroid drugs. Receptor source: a man aged 35 to 55 with Graves disease.

This clonotype turned up a few times. The chain is built from TRBV7-8 and TRBJ2-3; TRBD2 might be the D (5 bases). V gave up 6 bases and J gave up 4 bases, with 17 bases separating them. Germline values: CDR1 SGHVS, CDR2 FQNEAQ. The CDR3 length is 15 residues. Here the CDR3 reads CASRRTVERSDTQYF. In DNA, the CDR3 is TGTGCCAGCAGGCGAACAGTGGAGCGGTCAGATACGCAGTATTTT. Combining the CDR3 with reference TRBV7-8 and TRBJ2-3 gives the whole variable domain GAGVSQSPRYKVAKRGQDVALRCDPISGHVSLFWYQQALGQGPEFLTYFQNEAQLDKSGLPSDRFFAERPEGSVSTLKIQRTQQEDSAVYLCASRRTVERSDTQYFGPGTRLTVL.

This clonotype was recorded many times. The rearrangement uses TRBV28 and TRBJ1-5, with a tentative D call TRBD1 (5 bases). Germline V gene lookup returns CDR1 MDHEN and CDR2 SYDVKM. The CDR3 spans 14 residues. Trimming left V 5 bases short and J 3 bases short, with 11 bases between. CDR3 region: CASSDPGTNQPQHF. CDR3 nucleotide sequence: TGTGCCAGCAGTGATCCAGGGACCAATCAGCCCCAGCATTTT.

This clonotype was detected only once. A much bigger clone sits one base away, suggesting this may be a read error. This chain links TRBV2 with TRBJ2-3; either TRBD1 or TRBD2 may fit D (5 bases each). The V end was cut by 6 bases, the J end by 2 bases, with 9 bases between. The CDR3 spans 13 residues. Germline-derived CDR1 and CDR2 are SNHLY and FYNNEI. CDR3 sequence (DNA): TGTGCCAGCAGGAGGGGAATCACAGATACGCAGTATTTT. This translates into CASRRGITDTQYF.

The V call is TRBV4-1, the J call TRBJ2-2, with TRBD1 matching 9 bases. The germline CDR1 and CDR2 sequences are MGHRA and YSYEKL. Trimming at V came to 4 bases and at J to 8 bases, leaving 5 bases not matched to a gene. This CDR3 has 14 residues. The CDR3 loop is CASSRTGVTGELFF. Here the CDR3 DNA reads TGCGCCAGCAGCCGGACAGGGGTGACGGGGGAGCTGTTTTTT.

This clonotype showed up many times. V usage is TRBV7-2 and J usage is TRBJ1-1; no clear D. CDR1 is SGHTA and CDR2 is FQGNSA in the germline V gene. Trimming shortened V by 2 bases and J by 5 bases, and 9 bases separated the two germline ends. This CDR3 has 13 amino acids. CDR3 protein: CASSLFQETEAFF. DNA of the CDR3: TGTGCCAGCAGCTTATTTCAGGAGACTGAAGCTTTCTTT.

The sample holds many counts of this clonotype. This chain connects TRBV9 to TRBJ2-3; D is possibly TRBD1 (5 bases). Germline-derived CDR1 and CDR2 are SGDLS and YYNGEE. This CDR3 contains 15 residues. V was shortened by 0 bases and J by 0 bases, with 8 bases between the two germline ends. The CDR3 is CASSVGQTSTDTQYF. In nucleotides, the CDR3 is TGTGCCAGCAGCGTAGGACAGACTAGCACAGATACGCAGTATTTT.

The table lists this clonotype with many counts. The gene calls are TRBV6-1 and TRBJ2-3; D is possibly TRBD1 (6 bases). V lost 3 bases and J lost 2, with 9 bases in between. CDR1 MNHNS and CDR2 SASEGT come from the germline V gene. This CDR3 has 14 amino acids. This CDR3 is CASSEGAHTDTQYF. The CDR3 DNA sequence: TGTGCCAGCAGTGAGGGGGCACACACAGATACGCAGTATTTT.

This clonotype has at least ten counts. The rearrangement links TRBV20-1 to TRBJ1-1, with a tentative D call TRBD1 (6 bases). This CDR3 has 12 residues. Germline V gene data show CDR1 as DFQATT and CDR2 as SNEGSKA (reference sequence). The V end lost 4 bases, the J end lost 5 bases, and 11 bases lay between the germline ends. CDR3 sequence: CSAKQGWTEAFF. CDR3 nucleotides: TGCAGTGCTAAACAGGGTTGGACTGAAGCTTTCTTT.

The table lists this clonotype with many counts. The chain employs TRBV7-2 and TRBJ1-6; D is unclear. The length of the CDR3 is 14 residues. Germline CDR1 and CDR2: SGHTA and FQGNSA. Deletions cut 6 bases from V and 5 bases from J, with 11 bases between. The CDR3 coding sequence is TGTGCCAGCAGGCAGAATTTCGATAATTCACCCCTCCACTTT. Translation gives CASRQNFDNSPLHF.

On this clonotype: A clone one base away is much larger, so this may be a read error. The CDR3 does not end in the conserved phenylalanine or tryptophan, so this is likely a read error. The chain links TRBV12-3 or TRBV12-4 to TRBJ2-2, with 12 nucleotides matching TRBD1. This CDR3 has 16 amino acids. The ends lost 6 bases at V and 2 bases at J; junction bases unmatched: 4. This CDR3 is CASRRGTGGNTGELFS. DNA of the CDR3: TGTGCCAGCAGGAGGGGGACAGGGGGCAACACCGGGGAGCTGTTTTCT.

In its sample, this clonotype was seen a few times. The rearrangement links TRBV12-3 or TRBV12-4 to TRBJ1-5; D unresolved. Trimming cost V 1 base and J 6 bases, with 7 bases left between them. The CDR3 sequence is 13 residues long. The CDR3, as DNA: TGTGCCAGCAGTTTAGGGGAGACTCAGCCCCAGCATTTT. Translation gives CASSLGETQPQHF.

For this clonotype: This likely stems from a read error, as it lies one base from a far larger clone. The chain links TRBV7-8 to TRBJ2-3; TRBD2 is a possible D gene (7 bases). There are 15 residues in the CDR3. Germline CDR1 and CDR2: SGHVS and FQNEAQ. In DNA, the CDR3 is TGTGCCAGCAACTTAGTGGGGGGGCGCGAACATACGCAGTATTTT. Translation: CASNLVGGREHTQYF.

At least ten counts were recorded for this clonotype. This chain joins TRBV3-1 and TRBJ2-4, with 8 bases that match TRBD1. The CDR3 sequence is 13 residues long. In germline, CDR1 is LGHDT, CDR2 YNNKEL (reference sequence). V was pared by 3 bases and J by 7 bases, with 2 bases of the junction left unmatched. CDR3 nucleotides: TGTGCCAGCAGCCACTCAGGGGGCAACATTCAGTACTTC. Translated: CASSHSGGNIQYF.

Ten or more counts support this clonotype. The gene calls are TRBV7-9 and TRBJ1-5; D is ambiguous. CDR1 SEHNR and CDR2 FQNEAQ come from the germline V gene (reference sequence). V was trimmed by 4 bases and J by 3 bases, leaving 4 bases between them. This CDR3 comprises 12 residues. CDR3 residues: CASSWANQPQHF. The CDR3 DNA sequence: TGTGCCAGCAGCTGGGCCAATCAGCCCCAGCATTTT.

This clonotype was counted a single time. One base away lies a much larger clone, so this may be a sequencing read error. The chain joins TRBV6-2 or TRBV6-3 to TRBJ2-1; D not resolved. This CDR3 region has 15 residues. Germline V gene sequence: CDR1 MNHEY, CDR2 SVGEGT. The CDR3 region is CASAPSAPSYNGQFF. In DNA form, the CDR3 reads TGTGCCAGCGCCCCAAGCGCTCCTTCCTACAATGGGCAGTTCTTC.

This clonotype has a handful of counts. The rearrangement joins TRBV7-8 to TRBJ2-7; D is unresolved. This CDR3 spans 13 amino acids. Germline CDR1 and CDR2: SGHVS and FQNEAQ. V lost 5 bases, J lost 7 bases, and 15 bases lay in between. The CDR3 is CASSLDAPGEQYF. CDR3 DNA sequence: TGTGCCAGCAGCCTGGACGCCCCGGGTGAGCAGTACTTC.

To note about this clonotype: This likely reflects a read error, since a far larger clone is one base away. The rearrangement uses TRBV7-2 and TRBJ1-5, with D unclear. Germline V gives CDR1 SGHTA, CDR2 FQGNSA. The CDR3 has 15 amino acids. The germline V and J ends were trimmed by 6 bases and 2 bases, with 14 bases remaining between them. The CDR3 region has the DNA TGTGCCAGCAGTCGCCCACAGATTGGCAATCAGCCCCAGCATTTT. Encoded protein: CASSRPQIGNQPQHF.

The V and J genes are TRBV12-5 and TRBJ2-1; a possible D gene is TRBD1 (6 bases). Per the germline V gene, CDR1 is LGHNT and CDR2 is FRNRAP. This CDR3 has 13 amino acids. The V and J ends lost 5 bases and 9 bases respectively, with 14 bases between them. The CDR3 spells CASGLPQGTEQFF. The CDR3 nucleotides are TGTGCTAGTGGTCTTCCACAGGGAACTGAGCAGTTCTTC.

This chain links TRBV5-5 with TRBJ1-3; maybe TRBD1 (5 bases). The CDR3 extends over 15 amino acids. Germline V CDR1 and CDR2: SGHKS, YYEKEE (reference sequence). With 0 bases removed from V and 4 bases from J, the gap between germline ends came to 11 bases. CDR3 loop: CASSLGTWTGNTIYF. The CDR3 DNA is TGTGCCAGCAGCTTGGGGACATGGACGGGAAACACCATATATTTT.

J is TRBJ1-1 and V is TRBV4-2; perhaps TRBD1 as D (5 bases). V was trimmed by 5 bases and J by 0 bases, leaving 16 bases between them. Germline assignment: CDR1 LGHNA and CDR2 YNFKEQ. This CDR3 has 16 amino acids. The CDR3 spells CASSSDPTVMNTEAFF. CDR3 nucleotide sequence: TGTGCCAGCAGCTCGGACCCGACAGTCATGAACACTGAAGCTTTCTTT.

This clonotype was seen only a few times. The chain combines TRBV18 with TRBJ2-2; 8 bases are a match to TRBD1. Trimming removed 2 bases from V and 5 bases from J; junction bases left unmatched: 10. The CDR3 is 17 residues long. Germline CDR1 is KGHSH and CDR2 is LQKENI. CDR3 DNA sequence: TGTGCCAGCTCACCAAATGGACAGGGTCGTATAACCGGGGAGCTGTTTTTT. Its protein product is CASSPNGQGRITGELFF.

The chain uses TRBV7-9 and TRBJ2-1; the match to TRBD2 covers 11 bases. CDR1 and CDR2 from the germline V gene are SEHNR and FQNEAQ (reference sequence). The J segment lost 12 bases and the V segment lost 4 bases, leaving 5 bases of the junction unmatched. CDR3 length equals 13 residues. This CDR3 is CASSSLAGGSQFF. The CDR3 nucleotides are TGTGCCAGCAGCTCTCTAGCGGGGGGCTCGCAGTTCTTC.

This clonotype has a count of ten or more. The chain combines TRBV20-1 with TRBJ2-3, with D perhaps assigned TRBD1 or TRBD2 (5 bases each). Germline CDR1 and CDR2: DFQATT and SNEGSKA (reference sequence). The CDR3 sequence is 14 residues long. V gave up 0 bases and J gave up 10 bases, with 17 bases separating them. As DNA, the CDR3 is TGCAGTGCTAGAGAATACGGGAAAGGGGTTCCGCAGTATTTT. It yields the protein CSAREYGKGVPQYF.

This clonotype was picked up many times. The V call is TRBV2, the J call TRBJ1-5; no firm D call. Germline V lookup: CDR1 SNHLY, CDR2 FYNNEI. V shed 8 bases and J shed 4 bases, with 18 bases lying between them. The CDR3 loop spans 15 amino acids. The CDR3 protein is CASLLKEGWNQPQHF. Written as DNA, the CDR3 is TGTGCCAGCCTCCTAAAGGAGGGATGGAATCAGCCCCAGCATTTT.

This clonotype was counted ten times or more. This chain uses TRBV7-9 with TRBJ2-5; D not resolved. With 1 base removed from V and 1 base from J, the gap between germline ends came to 7 bases. From germline, CDR1 is SEHNR and CDR2 FQNEAQ (reference sequence). The CDR3 is 14 residues long. CDR3 coding DNA: TGTGCCAGCAGCTTAGACTACTTCCAAGAGACCCAGTACTTC. Amino acid sequence: CASSLDYFQETQYF.

This clonotype was observed many times. This chain uses TRBV28 with TRBJ2-1; 7 bases are shared with TRBD2. The CDR3 has 16 amino acids. Trimming at V came to 4 bases and at J to 2 bases, leaving 8 bases not matched to a gene. Germline V gene lookup returns CDR1 MDHEN and CDR2 SYDVKM. The CDR3 is CASSSGGGSPYNEQFF. The CDR3 bases are TGTGCCAGCAGTTCTGGGGGGGGGTCCCCCTACAATGAGCAGTTCTTC.

This clonotype was observed many times. The rearrangement uses TRBV12-3 or TRBV12-4 and TRBJ2-7; weak D call: TRBD1 (5 bases). The length of the CDR3 is 15 residues. V was pared by 4 bases and J by 3 bases, with 16 bases between. CDR3 loop: CASSYRSGYGYEQYF. The CDR3 coding sequence is TGTGCCAGCAGTTACAGGAGTGGCTATGGCTACGAGCAGTACTTC.

This clonotype has just a few counts. The genes are TRBV9 and TRBJ1-1; D gene unclear. Trimming shortened V by 0 bases and J by 0 bases, and 3 bases separated the two germline ends. Germline CDR1 and CDR2: SGDLS and YYNGEE. The CDR3 totals 13 residues. In DNA, the CDR3 is TGTGCCAGCAGCGTAGCCATGAACACTGAAGCTTTCTTT. As protein: CASSVAMNTEAFF. Drawing the rest from reference TRBV9 and TRBJ1-1, the complete variable domain is DSGVTQTPKHLITATGQRVTLRCSPRSGDLSVYWYQQSLDQGLQFLIQYYNGEERAKGNILERFSAQQFPDLHSELNLSSLELGDSALYFCASSVAMNTEAFFGQGTRLTVV.